The following is a T cell receptor beta chain sequence with its context. An end of the junction does not agree with germline; a read error may underlie this. Relapses following autologous stem cell transplantation were seen in all patients, with brentuximab vedotin exposure varying. By magnetic negative selection, CD4+ T cells were purified from thawed PBMCs. This record belongs to a study of PD-1 blockade in classical Hodgkin lymphoma. Generated by immunoSEQ multiplex PCR, the TCRdb table keeps only in-frame clones and is missing some. The table includes around 34,000 clones, more than 80% detected once. CDR1 is SNHLY, CDR2 FYNNEI, per germline. The CDR3 sequence is 13 residues long.

The TCR sequence derives from a human donor with classical Hodgkin lymphoma. The chain carries TRBV2 and TRBJ1-1; 8 bases align to TRBD1. The specimen was CD4+ T cells from blood, collected at baseline. DNA of the CDR3: TGTGCCAGCAGGGAAATTGGGACAGGCAGGGAACAATTT. It specifies CASREIGTGREQF.